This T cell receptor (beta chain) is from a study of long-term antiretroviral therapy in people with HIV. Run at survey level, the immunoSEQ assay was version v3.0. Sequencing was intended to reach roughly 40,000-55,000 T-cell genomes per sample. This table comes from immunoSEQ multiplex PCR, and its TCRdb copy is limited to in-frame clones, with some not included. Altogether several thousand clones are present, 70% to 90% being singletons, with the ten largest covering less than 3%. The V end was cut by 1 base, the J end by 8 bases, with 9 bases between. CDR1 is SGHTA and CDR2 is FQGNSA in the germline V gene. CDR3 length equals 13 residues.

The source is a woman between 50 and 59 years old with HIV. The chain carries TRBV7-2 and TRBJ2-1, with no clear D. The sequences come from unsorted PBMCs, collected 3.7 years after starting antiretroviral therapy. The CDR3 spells CASSLVPVDEQFF. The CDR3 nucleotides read TGTGCCAGCAGCTTAGTGCCCGTGGATGAGCAGTTCTTC.